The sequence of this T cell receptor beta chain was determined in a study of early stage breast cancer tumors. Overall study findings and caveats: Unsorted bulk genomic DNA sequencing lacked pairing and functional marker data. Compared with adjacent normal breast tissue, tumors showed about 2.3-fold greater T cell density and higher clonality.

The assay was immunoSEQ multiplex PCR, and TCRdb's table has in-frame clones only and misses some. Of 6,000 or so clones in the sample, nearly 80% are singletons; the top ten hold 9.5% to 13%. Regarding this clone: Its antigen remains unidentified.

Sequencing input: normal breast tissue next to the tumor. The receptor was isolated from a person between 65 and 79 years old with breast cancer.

The CDR3 DNA is TGCGCCAGCAGCTTTACCGGGTCATCCTTAAGCTCTGGAAACACCATATATTTT. Protein sequence: CASSFTGSSLSSGNTIYF. The V and J genes are TRBV5-1 and TRBJ1-3; D is unresolved. V shed 2 bases and J shed 0 bases, with 18 bases lying between them. CDR1 SGHRS and CDR2 YFSETQ come from the germline V gene. The CDR3 has 18 residues.